This T cell receptor (beta chain) comes out of a study of blood T cell repertoires in COVID-19. Study at large: Samples taken during acute and convalescent COVID-19 were collected in the United States, Italy and Spain. PBMCs, B-cell-depleted T cells, or T cells were the source of the cDNA or gDNA that made up the material.

Original data processing: Estimated nucleated cell counts came from reference gene primer amplification. Assay: immunoSEQ multiplex PCR; the TCRdb copy retains only in-frame clones and omits some. V and J calls and clone size are given by that table; D and trimming were obtained from the DNA. The sample yields about 270,000 clones, over 75% seen once. This CDR3 is built from 13 residues. V was trimmed by 2 bases and J by 0 bases, leaving 2 bases between them. Sequencing was performed on peripheral blood. The chain joins TRBV12-3 or TRBV12-4 to TRBJ1-5; D remains unclear. The TCR originated in a human donor in a cohort sampled during active COVID-19. CDR3 nucleotide sequence: TGTGCCAGCAGTTTACATAGCAATCAGCCCCAGCATTTT. Its protein is CASSLHSNQPQHF.